Listed below are T cell receptor beta chains from one sample, sequenced in a study of glioma-infiltrating T cells. A single record per CDR3 protein comes from TCRdb applying MiXCR to the multiplex PCR reads. The repertoire holds a few hundred thousand distinct CDR3 sequences, with 41% as singletons. Sequenced input: glioma tissue, nonneoplastic brain tissue, or PBMCs (not recorded which). Every receptor here comes from a human donor with low-grade glioma or glioblastoma, undergoing nonglioma brain surgery, or in good health (not recorded which). Both conserved end residues are part of each CDR3. Each record gives: V gene, J gene, clone size, D gene, CDR3 DNA, CDR3 protein. The D gene is left open where the match is weak. The size field is filled for only some rows; it gives once, few, many or a size class.

>TRBV20-1|TRBJ1-4|-|-
TGCAGTGCTGAAGGGGTTGAAACTAATGAAAAACTGTTTTTT
CSAEGVETNEKLFF
>TRBV20-1|TRBJ2-7|-|TRBD2
TGCAGTGCTAGCCGGCGGGACTACGAGAAGTACTTC
CSASRRDYEKYF
>TRBV6-9|TRBJ2-7|-|TRBD2
TGTGCCAGCAGTTTCTACAGCGGGACCTACGAGCAGTACTTC
CASSFYSGTYEQYF
>TRBV29-1|TRBJ2-7|-|TRBD2
TGCAGCGTTGTAACCAGCGGGGATTACGAGCAGTACTTC
CSVVTSGDYEQYF
>TRBV7-2|TRBJ1-5|-|-
TGTGCCAGCAGCCAAGGTGGGGGGGGGAGAGGAGATCAGCCCCAGCATTTT
CASSQGGGGRGDQPQHF
>TRBV6-5|TRBJ1-4|-|-
TGTGCCAGCAGTCTATTTTTTGACAGCCCATCGATCGAAAAACTGTTTTTT
CASSLFFDSPSIEKLFF
>TRBV4-3|TRBJ2-5|few|-
TGCGCCAGCAGCCAAGATCGCCGGTCCGGGACCCAGTACTTC
CASSQDRRSGTQYF
>TRBV6-1|TRBJ2-7|-|-
TGTGCCAGCAGTGACAGGGGGAGGTTCTACGAGCAGTACTTC
CASSDRGRFYEQYF
>TRBV7-9|TRBJ2-1|-|-
TGTGCCAGCAGCACTAAGGACAGTCTGTCCTACAATGAGCAGTTCTTC
CASSTKDSLSYNEQFF
>TRBV28|TRBJ2-7|-|TRBD2
TGTGCCAGCAGTTTCTCGGGGGGGAACGAGCAGTACTTC
CASSFSGGNEQYF
>TRBV6-2/TRBV6-3|TRBJ2-7|many|-
TGTGCCAGCGGAGTATACGAGCAGTACTTC
CASGVYEQYF
>TRBV10-3|TRBJ1-1|-|-
TGTGCCATCCCGGACGGCCAACAGGGTGAAGCTTTCTTT
CAIPDGQQGEAFF
>TRBV5-1|TRBJ1-1|few|-
TGCGCCAGCAGCTTCGCGGGAGGGCAGAACACTGAAGCTTTCTTT
CASSFAGGQNTEAFF
>TRBV20-1|TRBJ2-7|-|-
TGCAGTGCTGGGGAGGACTTATCCTACGAGCAGTACTTC
CSAGEDLSYEQYF
>TRBV19|TRBJ2-2|-|TRBD1
TGTGCCAGTAGTCTCTCCGGGACAGGGTGGGCCGGGGAGCTGTTTTTT
CASSLSGTGWAGELFF
>TRBV19|TRBJ2-7|-|-
TGTGCCAGTAGTATAGGTCGCAGGCCATACTACGAGCAGTACTTC
CASSIGRRPYYEQYF
>TRBV13|TRBJ2-3|-|TRBD1
TGTGCCATCTCGGACAGGGGGCGTTTCACAGATACGCAGTATTTT
CAISDRGRFTDTQYF
>TRBV20-1|TRBJ2-1|few|TRBD2
TGCAGTGTCCGATCGGCTAGCGGGAACGAGCAGTTCTTC
CSVRSASGNEQFF
>TRBV15|TRBJ2-1|few|-
TGTGCCACTACAGATAAATCGCGGGATGCCACCTACAATGAGCAGTTCTTC
CATTDKSRDATYNEQFF
>TRBV6-5|TRBJ2-1|-|-
TGTGCCAGCAGTTACTCAGGCTCTTCCAATGAGCAGTTCTTC
CASSYSGSSNEQFF
>TRBV20-1|TRBJ1-1|many|-
TGCAGTGCTAGTGGGGGGGCCCGAACTGAAGCTTTCTTT
CSASGGARTEAFF
>TRBV4-1|TRBJ2-2|-|TRBD2
TGCGCCAGCAGCAAAAGGGAGCTAGCGGGGACAAACACCGGGGAGCTGTTTTTT
CASSKRELAGTNTGELFF
>TRBV20-1|TRBJ1-1|many|-
TGCAGTGCCCATACGGGGGGGCGGCGAACTGAAGCTTTCTTT
CSAHTGGRRTEAFF
>TRBV7-2|TRBJ2-3|-|TRBD2
TGTGCCAGCAGTTACTCGGGACTAGCGTTGCGAGATACGCAGTATTTT
CASSYSGLALRDTQYF
>TRBV27|TRBJ1-2|-|TRBD1
TGTGCCAGCAGTTCGCCGGGACAGGGACATGGCTGCACCTTC
CASSSPGQGHGCTF
>TRBV20-1|TRBJ2-1|-|TRBD2
TGCAGTGCTAGAATTAGCGGGATGACCTACAATGAGCAGTTCTTC
CSARISGMTYNEQFF
>TRBV6-5|TRBJ1-3|few|TRBD1
TGTGCCAGCAGTTATCTGCTCGGGACAGGGCCCAACTCTGGAAACACCATATATTTT
CASSYLLGTGPNSGNTIYF
>TRBV6-2/TRBV6-3|TRBJ2-1|once|-
TGTGCCAGCAGTTACACCCCAGCGGAGTGGGGGCGTGAGCAGTTCTTC
CASSYTPAEWGREQFF
>TRBV19|TRBJ1-1|-|TRBD1
TGTGCCAGTAGTCCTTGGACAGGGGGTTTCACTGAAGCTTTCTTT
CASSPWTGGFTEAFF
>TRBV7-9|TRBJ2-3|-|TRBD2
TGTGCCAGCAGCCCAAACGCACTAGCGGGAGCGGCAGATACGCAGTATTTT
CASSPNALAGAADTQYF
>TRBV28|TRBJ2-4|many|-
TGTGCCAGCAGGCAAGGGGGGAGAGCCAAAAACATTCAGTACTTC
CASRQGGRAKNIQYF
>TRBV20-1|TRBJ2-3|-|-
TGCAGTGCTAGCCAGAACACAGATACGCAGTATTTT
CSASQNTDTQYF
>TRBV27|TRBJ2-7|-|TRBD2
TGTGCCAGCAGCCAGTTCATCCTAGCGGGAAATTCCTACGAGCAGTACTTC
CASSQFILAGNSYEQYF
>TRBV6-1|TRBJ2-6|few|TRBD1
TGTGCCAGCAGTGAAAGGGGACAGGGCTCTGGGGCCAACGTCCTGACTTTC
CASSERGQGSGANVLTF
>TRBV20-1|TRBJ2-7|many|-
TGCAGTGCTAGTGATCTTACAGACTACGAGCAGTACTTC
CSASDLTDYEQYF
>TRBV27|TRBJ2-1|many|-
TGTGCCAGCAGCCCAGGGGTTAGCCCGAACAATGAGCAGTTCTTC
CASSPGVSPNNEQFF
>TRBV11-2|TRBJ2-7|-|TRBD1
TGTGCCAGCAGTCCCCGGACAGGGGTTTACGAGCAGTACTTC
CASSPRTGVYEQYF
>TRBV28|TRBJ1-5|few|-
TGTGCCAGCAGTTCCCCTGAGAGTTGGGGAAATCAGCCCCAGCATTTT
CASSSPESWGNQPQHF
>TRBV27|TRBJ2-3|many|TRBD2
TGTGCCAGCAGTTTGGCGATACTAGCGGGAGATACTGCCACAGATACGCAGTATTTT
CASSLAILAGDTATDTQYF
>TRBV5-5|TRBJ2-5|once|TRBD2
TGTGCCAGCAGCTACGGAATAACTAGCGGGAGTTATTCAAGGGAGACCCAGTACTTC
CASSYGITSGSYSRETQYF
>TRBV6-1|TRBJ2-1|many|TRBD2
TGTGCCAGCAGTCCCGGGACTAACTCCTACAATGAGCAGTTCTTC
CASSPGTNSYNEQFF
>TRBV27|TRBJ2-1|once|-
TGTGCAAGCAGTTTGTCCGGGGGCGGACCCAATGAGCAGTTCTTC
CASSLSGGGPNEQFF